These 18 T cell receptor beta chains were all obtained from the same sample, sequenced in a study of cytomegalovirus exposure and HLA in healthy donors. Vbeta (60) and Jbeta (13) primers were used in the PCR. The data were produced by immunoSEQ multiplex PCR, yet TCRdb's version contains in-frame clones alone and is incomplete. The sample includes under 200,000 clones, around 85% seen only once; the top ten take 1.9%. Sequencing was performed on PBMCs. These receptors all stem from a human donor in good health.

J is TRBJ1-2 and V is TRBV4-1; the match to TRBD1 covers 7 bases. The CDR3 has 17 amino acids. Germline CDR1 and CDR2: MGHRA and YSYEKL. With V trimmed by 2 bases and J by 5 bases, 14 bases remained unmatched. This chain's CDR3 is CASSQIIRGQLLYGYTF. For the CDR3, the DNA is TGCGCCAGCAGCCAAATAATCCGGGGACAGTTGTTGTATGGCTACACCTTC.

The chain's CDR3 is CASSLPRTSGGYQETQYF. The CDR3 bases are TGTGCCAGCAGCTTGCCCAGGACTAGCGGGGGGTACCAAGAGACCCAGTACTTC. The V gene is TRBV7-2, the J gene TRBJ2-5; 14 nucleotides agree with TRBD2. The J segment lost 0 bases and the V segment lost 3 bases, leaving 6 bases of the junction unmatched. Germline V gene sequence: CDR1 SGHTA, CDR2 FQGNSA. This CDR3 has 18 residues.

The J gene is TRBJ2-2, the V gene TRBV5-1; a possible D gene is TRBD1 (6 bases). Germline CDR1 is SGHRS and CDR2 is YFSETQ. V lost 2 bases, J lost 5 bases, and 10 bases lay in between. CDR3 length: 14 residues. The CDR3 sequence is CASSLDRKTGELFF. The CDR3 nucleotides are TGCGCCAGCAGCTTAGACAGGAAAACCGGGGAGCTGTTTTTT.

This clone was picked up one time. The chain is built from TRBV14 and TRBJ2-1; TRBD2 matches at 11 bases. Germline trimming cut 3 bases from V and 2 bases from J; bases unmatched to any gene: 6. The length of the CDR3 is 17 residues. CDR1 SGHDN and CDR2 FVKESK come from the germline V gene. As DNA, the CDR3 is TGTGCCAGCAGCCAGAGAGGTAGCGGGGGGGCCTACAATGAGCAGTTCTTC. This translates into CASSQRGSGGAYNEQFF.

The J gene is TRBJ1-6, the V gene TRBV9, with a possible D match to TRBD1 (6 bases). Trimming stripped 3 bases from V and 0 bases from J, with 19 bases between. The germline CDR1 and CDR2 sequences are SGDLS and YYNGEE. This CDR3 spans 19 amino acids. This CDR3 is CASSGRDTLSSSYNSPLHF. CDR3 coding DNA: TGTGCCAGCAGCGGACGGGACACCCTATCGAGCTCCTATAATTCACCCCTCCACTTT. Combining the CDR3 with reference TRBV9 and TRBJ1-6 gives the whole variable domain DSGVTQTPKHLITATGQRVTLRCSPRSGDLSVYWYQQSLDQGLQFLIQYYNGEERAKGNILERFSAQQFPDLHSELNLSSLELGDSALYFCASSGRDTLSSSYNSPLHFGNGTRLTVT.

The rearrangement links TRBV19 to TRBJ2-5; TRBD2 matches at 7 bases. V was pared by 0 bases and J by 2 bases, with 3 bases of the junction left unmatched. Germline-derived CDR1 and CDR2 are LNHDA and SQIVND (reference sequence). This CDR3 comprises 15 residues. The CDR3 is CASSIDLRGQETQYF. DNA for the CDR3: TGTGCCAGTAGTATAGATCTGCGGGGGCAAGAGACCCAGTACTTC.

This chain links TRBV6-5 with TRBJ2-2; D is uncertain. The CDR3 spans 14 residues. Trimming took 4 bases from V and 7 from J, leaving 13 bases between them. From germline, CDR1 is MNHEY and CDR2 SVGAGI. In DNA form, the CDR3 reads TGTGCCAGCAGTTTTCCCGCGACGGGCGGGGAGCTGTTTTTT. Amino acids: CASSFPATGGELFF.

The chain is built from TRBV10-3 and TRBJ1-2; 7 positions agree with TRBD1. Germline values: CDR1 ENHRY, CDR2 SYGVKD. J gave up 8 bases and V 2 bases, and 5 bases lay outside the gene matches. The CDR3 length is 13 residues. The CDR3: CAISETVTGGYTF. The CDR3 nucleotides are TGTGCCATCAGTGAGACTGTGACAGGGGGCTACACCTTC.

DNA of the CDR3: TGTGCCATCAGCCCGACAGACACTGAAGCTTTCTTT. It codes for CAISPTDTEAFF. The chain recombines TRBV10-3 with TRBJ1-1; D might be TRBD1 (5 bases). V lost 6 bases, J lost 3 bases, and 8 bases lay in between. CDR1 and CDR2 (germline): ENHRY, SYGVKD. The CDR3 has 12 amino acids.

This clone has only a few counts. The junction shows a germline mismatch at one end, possibly a read error. The chain recombines TRBV4-3 with TRBJ1-1, with D possibly TRBD1 on 6 matching bases. Germline V gives CDR1 LGHNA, CDR2 YSLEER. The CDR3 covers 15 residues. In DNA, the CDR3 is TGCGCCAGCAGCCGCTCGGAAGGACAGAACACTGAAACTTTCTTT. This translates into CASSRSEGQNTETFF.

The chain couples TRBV6-5 to TRBJ1-2, with 8 bases matching TRBD1. Per the germline V gene, CDR1 is MNHEY and CDR2 is SVGAGI. The CDR3 consists of 14 residues. J lost 4 bases, V lost 4 bases, and 5 bases had no gene match. CDR3 residues: CASSSRGLIYGYTF. DNA of the CDR3: TGTGCCAGCAGTTCCAGGGGGCTTATCTATGGCTACACCTTC.

This clone was counted once. The chain couples TRBV4-3 to TRBJ1-4; 7 positions agree with TRBD1. J was trimmed by 5 bases and V by 5 bases; bases with no gene match: 8. Per the germline V gene, CDR1 is LGHNA and CDR2 is YSLEER. The CDR3 is 15 amino acids. The CDR3 nucleotides read TGCGCCAGCAGCTGGCGGGACAGACCGAATGAAAAACTGTTTTTT. It specifies CASSWRDRPNEKLFF.

The V call is TRBV2, the J call TRBJ2-7; 9 bases are shared with TRBD1. Unmatched junction bases numbered 7, after V lost 6 bases and J lost 1 base. The CDR3 has 15 residues. Germline loops: CDR1 SNHLY, CDR2 FYNNEI. DNA for the CDR3: TGTGCCAGCAGAAGACCCGGGACAGGGTCCTACGAGCAGTACTTC. Translation gives CASRRPGTGSYEQYF.

This rearrangement joins TRBV19 to TRBJ1-5; 12 nucleotides agree with TRBD1. The CDR3 loop spans 15 amino acids. Germline V lookup: CDR1 LNHDA, CDR2 SQIVND (reference sequence). Trimming took 9 bases from V and 6 from J; bases not matched to a gene: 9. The CDR3 here is CASPKGQGASQPQHF. In DNA, the CDR3 is TGTGCCAGCCCCAAGGGACAGGGGGCAAGTCAGCCCCAGCATTTT.

This clone was recorded once. The chain couples TRBV6-5 to TRBJ1-2; D gene ambiguous. Germline V gives CDR1 MNHEY, CDR2 SVGAGI. The germline V and J ends were trimmed by 5 bases and 5 bases, with 12 bases remaining between them. This CDR3 comprises 13 residues. This CDR3 reads CASSRQAMYGYTF. CDR3 bases: TGTGCCAGCAGTCGACAAGCTATGTATGGCTACACCTTC.

The V gene is TRBV2, the J gene TRBJ2-5; perhaps TRBD2 as D (5 bases). The CDR3 has 10 amino acids. Germline V gives CDR1 SNHLY, CDR2 FYNNEI. V lost 7 bases and J lost 13, with 13 bases in between. In DNA, the CDR3 is TGTGCCAGCAAACAGCGGATCCTGTACTTC. Its translation: CASKQRILYF.

This clone was observed a handful of times. The genes are TRBV28 and TRBJ1-2, with no clear D. From germline, CDR1 is MDHEN and CDR2 SYDVKM. With 6 bases removed from V and 3 bases from J, the gap between germline ends came to 14 bases. The length of the CDR3 is 14 residues. In nucleotides, the CDR3 is TGTGCCAGCAGCCCGGGGTTTGAGGACTATGGCTACACCTTC. Its protein product is CASSPGFEDYGYTF.

V gene TRBV11-2 combines with J gene TRBJ2-2, with TRBD2 as a possible D gene (5 bases). The germline gives CDR1 SGHAT, CDR2 FQNNGV. V gave up 1 base and J gave up 3 bases, with 15 bases separating them. The CDR3 totals 17 residues. The DNA of the CDR3 is TGTGCCAGCAGCTTAGGTGCGGAGGCAGTGTACACCGGGGAGCTGTTTTTT. Translated, it gives CASSLGAEAVYTGELFF.